The 27 T cell receptor beta chains in this list originate from one sample, sequenced in a study of T cells in Graves' hyperthyroidism and ophthalmopathy. TCR beta CDR3 sequences were amplified from RNA transcripts. When the TCR CDR3 underwent first-round RT-PCR, the HTBI primer set was used. In TCRdb, the multiplex PCR reads were re-called with MiXCR into one record per CDR3 protein. The repertoire holds 600,000 to 750,000 distinct CDR3 sequences, with 15% to 20% as singletons. The sample comprised blood. The receptor set was obtained from a man aged 45-65 years with Graves' hyperthyroidism.

The chain recombines TRBV14 with TRBJ1-5; 9 bases align to TRBD1. CDR3 length: 16 amino acids. With 4 bases clipped from V and 5 bases from J, the junction kept 9 bases outside the gene matches. CDR1 is SGHDN, CDR2 FVKESK, per germline. The CDR3 DNA is TGTGCCAGCAGCCCGTCGGGACAGGGTAATTATCAGCCCCAGCATTTT. It encodes CASSPSGQGNYQPQHF.

A few counts support this clonotype. The CDR3 sequence is CATSGRGANGDEQFF. The CDR3 DNA reads as TGTGCCACCAGTGGGAGAGGAGCGAATGGGGATGAGCAGTTCTTC. The chain has TRBV24-1 and TRBJ2-1; D is undetermined. CDR3 size: 15 residues. Trimming stripped 5 bases from V and 8 bases from J, with 18 bases between. Germline V gives CDR1 KGHDR, CDR2 SFDVKD.

This clonotype showed up many times. The chain recombines TRBV6-1 with TRBJ2-7; no clear D. V was pared by 6 bases and J by 0 bases, with 18 bases between. In germline, CDR1 is MNHNS, CDR2 SASEGT. This CDR3 has 16 amino acids. CDR3 region: CASSPGLSLGSYEQYF. Written as DNA, the CDR3 is TGTGCCAGCAGCCCGGGTCTTTCGTTGGGCTCCTACGAGCAGTACTTC.

In this sample, this clonotype turned up many times. The chain recombines TRBV11-2 with TRBJ2-1; D uncertain. The CDR3 runs to 14 residues. Germline V CDR1 and CDR2: SGHAT, FQNNGV. V gave up 2 bases and J gave up 6 bases, with 11 bases separating them. CDR3 bases: TGTGCCAGCAGCTTAAATCGGCCCCTCAATGAGCAGTTCTTC. It translates to CASSLNRPLNEQFF. The full variable domain, rest sourced from reference TRBV11-2 and TRBJ2-1, is EAGVAQSPRYKIIEKRQSVAFWCNPISGHATLYWYQQILGQGPKLLIQFQNNGVVDDSQLPKDRFSAERLKGVDSTLKIQPAKLEDSAVYLCASSLNRPLNEQFFGPGTRLTVL.

This clonotype turned up a few times. This chain links TRBV20-1 with TRBJ2-2; TRBD1 aligns across 8 bases. Germline trimming cut 6 bases from V and 4 bases from J; bases unmatched to any gene: 7. The germline gives CDR1 DFQATT, CDR2 SNEGSKA (reference sequence). There are 14 residues in the CDR3. The CDR3, as DNA: TGCAGTGCGCGGACAGGGTGGGTCACCGGGGAGCTGTTTTTT. Translation gives CSARTGWVTGELFF.

This clonotype was seen repeatedly, ten times or more. The chain combines TRBV7-2 with TRBJ2-3, with 16 bases matching TRBD2. This CDR3 is 16 amino acids long. Germline assignment: CDR1 SGHTA and CDR2 FQGNSA. Germline trimming cut 4 bases from V and 4 bases from J; bases unmatched to any gene: 2. Here the CDR3 DNA reads TGTGCCAGCAGCTCGGGACTAGCGGGAGGGTCAGATACGCAGTATTTT. This sequence encodes CASSSGLAGGSDTQYF.

This clonotype was found many times. The genes are TRBV7-3 and TRBJ1-1, with D possibly matching TRBD1 (5 bases). Trimming removed 2 bases at V and 5 bases at J, with 15 bases between. From germline, CDR1 is SGHTA and CDR2 FQGTGA. This CDR3 is built from 15 residues. The CDR3: CASSLGGSLKTEAFF. The DNA of the CDR3 is TGTGCCAGCAGCTTAGGGGGTTCACTTAAGACTGAAGCTTTCTTT.

The chain carries TRBV9 and TRBJ2-5, with TRBD1 matching 8 bases. Looked up from germline, CDR1 is SGDLS and CDR2 is YYNGEE. With V trimmed by 4 bases and J by 5 bases, 13 bases remained unmatched. This CDR3 is built from 16 residues. The CDR3 reads CASSPRTGPSFETQYF. CDR3 bases: TGTGCCAGCAGCCCCCGGACAGGGCCGTCTTTTGAGACCCAGTACTTC. The entire variable domain, with the rest obtained from reference TRBV9 and TRBJ2-5, is as follows: DSGVTQTPKHLITATGQRVTLRCSPRSGDLSVYWYQQSLDQGLQFLIQYYNGEERAKGNILERFSAQQFPDLHSELNLSSLELGDSALYFCASSPRTGPSFETQYFGPGTRLLVL.

V gene TRBV27 combines with J gene TRBJ2-3; D gene unclear. V was trimmed by 8 bases and J by 2 bases, leaving 5 bases between them. Germline CDR1 MNHEY, CDR2 SMNVEV (reference sequence). CDR3 length equals 11 residues. Here the CDR3 reads CASGSTDTQYF. The CDR3 region has the DNA TGTGCCAGCGGTTCCACAGATACGCAGTATTTT.

Ten or more counts support this clonotype. V and J are TRBV2 and TRBJ1-2, with D hard to call. The germline V gene encodes CDR1 SNHLY and CDR2 FYNNEI. V lost 3 bases, J lost 7 bases, and 12 bases lay in between. CDR3 length: 13 amino acids. The CDR3 loop is CASSEEGWIGYTF. The CDR3 DNA reads as TGTGCCAGCAGTGAGGAAGGATGGATTGGCTACACCTTC.

The CDR3 nucleotides are TGTGCCAGCAGCTTAAATTTAGGAGAAAACGCCTACGAGCAGTACTTC. This sequence encodes CASSLNLGENAYEQYF. The chain carries TRBV11-2 and TRBJ2-7; D unresolved. Per the germline V gene, CDR1 is SGHAT and CDR2 is FQNNGV. V lost 2 bases to trimming and J lost 2 bases, with 16 bases between them. The CDR3 consists of 16 residues.

V gene TRBV2 combines with J gene TRBJ1-1; D may be TRBD1 (5 bases). V was clipped by 6 bases and J by 4 bases, with 15 bases between them. Germline CDR1 SNHLY, CDR2 FYNNEI. The CDR3 runs 14 residues. The DNA for the CDR3 is TGTGCCAGCAGAAACCTAGCGGGGGGCACTGAAGCTTTCTTT. Its protein product is CASRNLAGGTEAFF.

In its sample, this clonotype was seen once. J is TRBJ2-4 and V is TRBV6-1; 8 bases line up with TRBD2. The CDR3 consists of 14 residues. With V trimmed by 7 bases and J by 7 bases, 9 bases remained unmatched. Germline V gene sequence: CDR1 MNHNS, CDR2 SASEGT. The CDR3 loop is CASTFGGGWNIQYF. CDR3 sequence (DNA): TGTGCCAGCACCTTCGGGGGGGGTTGGAACATTCAGTACTTC.

This clonotype was found many times. CDR3 in amino acids: CATSDSLAGLNTGELFF. CDR3 nucleotides: TGTGCCACCAGTGACTCTTTAGCGGGATTGAACACCGGGGAGCTGTTTTTT. The chain is built from TRBV24-1 and TRBJ2-2, with TRBD2 identical over 8 bases. The CDR3 contains 17 residues. After removal of 4 bases from V and 1 base from J, the junction contained 7 bases not matched to a gene. Germline values: CDR1 KGHDR, CDR2 SFDVKD.

This chain uses TRBV30 with TRBJ1-5; unclear D gene. The CDR3 is made up of 17 amino acids. The V end lost 2 bases, the J end lost 4 bases, and 21 bases lay between the germline ends. Per germline, CDR1 GTSNPN and CDR2 SVGIG (reference sequence). The CDR3 DNA sequence: TGTGCCTGGAGTTATCAATCCGGGTATGGGCGGAATCAGCCCCAGCATTTT. Residues: CAWSYQSGYGRNQPQHF.

This clonotype was observed many times. DNA for the CDR3: TGTGCCAGCACTGCTAGCGTAACTAGCACAGATACGCAGTATTTT. As protein: CASTASVTSTDTQYF. The J gene is TRBJ2-3, the V gene TRBV12-3 or TRBV12-4; tentatively, D is TRBD2 (6 bases). The CDR3 loop spans 15 amino acids. V was cut by 7 bases and J by 0 bases, with 14 bases left in between.

Of note for this clonotype: The junction and the germline gene differ at one end; a read error may be behind it. The chain recombines TRBV11-2 with TRBJ2-1; 8 bases match TRBD2. Germline CDR1 SGHAT, CDR2 FQNNGV. The CDR3 loop spans 15 amino acids. The CDR3 bases are TGTGCCTGCAGCTTAGAAGCGGGAGTCTTCAATGAGCAGTTCTTC. Translation: CACSLEAGVFNEQFF.

V gene TRBV2 combines with J gene TRBJ1-2, with a tentative D call TRBD1 (5 bases). With 3 bases removed from V and 3 bases from J, the gap between germline ends came to 14 bases. From germline, CDR1 is SNHLY and CDR2 FYNNEI. The CDR3 consists of 15 residues. This CDR3 reads CASSDLSGEDYGYTF. CDR3 nucleotides: TGTGCCAGCAGTGATCTATCGGGGGAGGACTATGGCTACACCTTC.

This rearrangement joins TRBV19 to TRBJ2-2; D is possibly TRBD1 (6 bases). The CDR3 is made up of 15 amino acids. V was trimmed by 2 bases and J by 0 bases, leaving 7 bases between them. The germline CDR1 and CDR2 sequences are LNHDA and SQIVND (reference sequence). CDR3 in amino acids: CASSIYRANTGELFF. The DNA for the CDR3 is TGTGCCAGTAGTATATACAGGGCGAACACCGGGGAGCTGTTTTTT. The full variable domain, completed using reference TRBV19 and TRBJ2-2, is DGGITQSPKYLFRKEGQNVTLSCEQNLNHDAMYWYRQDPGQGLRLIYYSQIVNDFQKGDIAEGYSVSREKKESFPLTVTSAQKNPTAFYLCASSIYRANTGELFFGEGSRLTVL.

In this sample, this clonotype turned up many times. The V call is TRBV5-1, the J call TRBJ1-6, with a possible D match to TRBD1 (5 bases). Germline V CDR1 and CDR2: SGHRS, YFSETQ. The V end lost 3 bases, the J end lost 6 bases, and 7 bases lay between the germline ends. The CDR3 covers 13 residues. The CDR3 is CASSYGANSPLHF. CDR3 nucleotides: TGCGCCAGCAGCTACGGGGCTAATTCACCCCTCCACTTT.

This clonotype was detected many times. This chain uses TRBV10-3 with TRBJ2-5; D might be TRBD1 (5 bases). CDR1 and CDR2 from the germline V gene are ENHRY and SYGVKD. The CDR3 contains 15 residues. Between the trimmed V and J ends, which lost 3 bases and 4 bases, there was a span of 15 bases. The CDR3 nucleotides are TGTGCCATCAGTGACCGGAAAGCTGGGGCAGAGACCCAGTACTTC. Its protein product is CAISDRKAGAETQYF.

This clonotype was recorded at least ten times. The chain links TRBV28 to TRBJ2-7; 9 bases agree with TRBD1. Trimming took 5 bases from V and 2 from J; bases not matched to a gene: 4. In germline, CDR1 is MDHEN, CDR2 SYDVKM. This CDR3 contains 14 residues. CDR3 residues: CASSAGTGPYEQYF. The CDR3 DNA reads TGTGCCAGCAGTGCCGGGACAGGGCCCTACGAGCAGTACTTC.

At least ten counts were recorded for this clonotype. The V gene is TRBV7-3, the J gene TRBJ2-1; 9 bases are a match to TRBD1. There are 15 residues in the CDR3. With V trimmed by 1 base and J by 6 bases, 4 bases remained unmatched. The germline CDR1 and CDR2 sequences are SGHTA and FQGTGA. Here the CDR3 DNA reads TGTGCCAGCAGCTTAAGCGGGACAGGGAGCAATGAGCAGTTCTTC. It encodes CASSLSGTGSNEQFF. The full variable domain, rest sourced from reference TRBV7-3 and TRBJ2-1, is GAGVSQTPSNKVTEKGKYVELRCDPISGHTALYWYRQSLGQGPEFLIYFQGTGAADDSGLPNDRFFAVRPEGSVSTLKIQRTERGDSAVYLCASSLSGTGSNEQFFGPGTRLTVL.

This clonotype was observed at least ten times. The gene calls are TRBV6-2 or TRBV6-3 and TRBJ1-5; D not certain. The CDR3 sequence is 14 residues long. Trimming shortened V by 2 bases and J by 4 bases, and 9 bases separated the two germline ends. Germline V lookup: CDR1 MNHEY, CDR2 SVGEGT. This CDR3 is CASSYATGNQPQHF. The CDR3 DNA is TGTGCCAGCAGTTACGCGACTGGGAATCAGCCCCAGCATTTT.

This clonotype was detected only a few times. This rearrangement joins TRBV19 to TRBJ1-1; D is unclear. Trimming shortened V by 6 bases and J by 1 base, and 15 bases separated the two germline ends. This CDR3 is built from 15 residues. Per the germline V gene, CDR1 is LNHDA and CDR2 is SQIVND (reference sequence). The CDR3 is CASRDWVRSNTEAFF. The CDR3 DNA sequence: TGTGCCAGTAGAGATTGGGTCAGATCGAACACTGAAGCTTTCTTT.

In its sample, this clonotype was seen a few times. V and J are TRBV28 and TRBJ2-3; 8 bases map to TRBD2. CDR3 length equals 14 residues. The V and J ends lost 8 bases and 0 bases, in that order; junction bases with no gene match: 4. Germline CDR1 is MDHEN and CDR2 is SYDVKM. The DNA of the CDR3 is TGTGCCAGCGATACTAGCGGAAGCACAGATACGCAGTATTTT. It is translated as CASDTSGSTDTQYF. The whole variable domain, filled in from reference TRBV28 and TRBJ2-3, reads DVKVTQSSRYLVKRTGEKVFLECVQDMDHENMFWYRQDPGLGLRLIYFSYDVKMKEKGDIPEGYSVSREKKERFSLILESASTNQTSMYLCASDTSGSTDTQYFGPGTRLTVL.

In this sample, this clonotype turned up a few times. The genes are TRBV20-1 and TRBJ2-2; D is ambiguous. This CDR3 region has 13 residues. Germline V gives CDR1 DFQATT, CDR2 SNEGSKA (reference sequence). CDR3 coding DNA: TGCAGCTCAGGTTACTCGAACACCGGGGAGCTGTTTTTT. Translated: CSSGYSNTGELFF.